The present TCR beta chain was sequenced within a study of control samples from healthy donors and cancer patients. There are 14 residues in the CDR3. The ends were cut back, 10 bases at V and 0 bases at J, with 15 bases in the middle. The germline gives CDR1 MNHEY, CDR2 SVGAGI. Sequencing was performed with immunoSEQ multiplex PCR; in TCRdb, only in-frame clones are kept and a portion is missing. The repertoire holds 100,000 or so clones, with roughly four fifths as singletons. What was sequenced was blood. This TCR came from an older woman in good health. This chain links TRBV6-5 with TRBJ1-1, with D possibly matching TRBD1 (6 bases). The CDR3 coding sequence is TGTGCCACATACAGGGTCGGTATGAACACTGAAGCTTTCTTT. Translating gives CATYRVGMNTEAFF.